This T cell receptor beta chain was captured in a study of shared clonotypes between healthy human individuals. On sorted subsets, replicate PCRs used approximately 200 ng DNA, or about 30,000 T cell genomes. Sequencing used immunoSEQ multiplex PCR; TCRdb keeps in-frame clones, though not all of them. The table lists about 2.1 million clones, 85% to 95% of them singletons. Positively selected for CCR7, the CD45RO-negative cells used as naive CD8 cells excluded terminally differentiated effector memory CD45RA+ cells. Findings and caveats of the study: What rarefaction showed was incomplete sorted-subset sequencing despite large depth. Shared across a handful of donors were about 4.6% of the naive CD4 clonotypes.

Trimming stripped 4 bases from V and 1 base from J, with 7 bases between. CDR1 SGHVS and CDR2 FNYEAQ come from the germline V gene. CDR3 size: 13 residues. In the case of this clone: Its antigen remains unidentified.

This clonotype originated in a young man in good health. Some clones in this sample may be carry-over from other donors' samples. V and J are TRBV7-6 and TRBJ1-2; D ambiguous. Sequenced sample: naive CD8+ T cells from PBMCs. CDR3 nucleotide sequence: TGTGCCAGCAGCTCCGAGGGTAACTATGGCTACACCTTC. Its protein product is CASSSEGNYGYTF.